This entry lists 32 T cell receptor beta chains sequenced from one sample in a study of blood T cell repertoires in COVID-19. TCRdb's copy holds only in-frame clones and misses some; the assay was immunoSEQ multiplex PCR. The data contain 200,000 to 300,000 clones, 65% to 90% of them singletons. What was sequenced was peripheral blood. The receptor source for this set is a man aged 50 to 60 with COVID-19, enrolled during active disease.

The chain couples TRBV5-8 to TRBJ1-4, with D perhaps TRBD1 (5 bases). Between the trimmed V and J ends, which lost 5 bases and 7 bases, there was a span of 18 bases. The CDR3 has 15 residues. The germline CDR1 and CDR2 sequences are SGHTS and YDEGEE. DNA of the CDR3: TGTGCCAGCAGTCCAGGCCTAGGGGCCGGTGAAAAACTGTTTTTT. Translated: CASSPGLGAGEKLFF.

The J gene is TRBJ2-2, the V gene TRBV5-1, with TRBD1 as a possible D gene (6 bases). CDR1 and CDR2 from the germline V gene are SGHRS and YFSETQ. V was cut by 4 bases and J by 7 bases, with 17 bases left in between. The CDR3 length is 15 residues. CDR3 region: CASSQLQGLGGELFF. The CDR3 coding sequence is TGCGCCAGCAGCCAACTTCAGGGGTTGGGCGGGGAGCTGTTTTTT.

Only one count was recorded for this clone. J is TRBJ2-2 and V is TRBV19; 7 nucleotides match TRBD1. In germline, CDR1 is LNHDA, CDR2 SQIVND (reference sequence). J gave up 1 base and V 1 base, and 0 bases lay outside the gene matches. The CDR3 is made up of 15 amino acids. The CDR3 DNA sequence: TGTGCCAGTAGTATAGGGACAGGGAACACCGGGGAGCTGTTTTTT. This translates into CASSIGTGNTGELFF.

V and J are TRBV6-5 and TRBJ2-4, with D possibly matching TRBD1 (6 bases). Deletions cut 2 bases from V and 3 bases from J, with 11 bases between. This CDR3 is built from 15 residues. Germline values: CDR1 MNHEY, CDR2 SVGAGI. The CDR3 region is CASSYGGHDKNIQYF. The CDR3 region has the DNA TGTGCCAGCAGTTACGGGGGACACGACAAAAACATTCAGTACTTC.

The rearrangement uses TRBV28 and TRBJ1-1; 8 bases align to TRBD1. The CDR3 contains 15 residues. Germline V gene lookup returns CDR1 MDHEN and CDR2 SYDVKM. V was clipped by 6 bases and J by 6 bases; unmatched bases: 12. As DNA, the CDR3 is TGTGCCAGCAGCCTAGGGGGCCAGGGACAGGCTGAAGCTTTCTTT. Amino acid sequence: CASSLGGQGQAEAFF. Based on the CDR3 plus reference TRBV28 and TRBJ1-1, the full variable domain is DVKVTQSSRYLVKRTGEKVFLECVQDMDHENMFWYRQDPGLGLRLIYFSYDVKMKEKGDIPEGYSVSREKKERFSLILESASTNQTSMYLCASSLGGQGQAEAFFGQGTRLTVV.

This chain connects TRBV14 to TRBJ2-2, with D maybe TRBD1 (5 bases). The V end lost 4 bases, the J end lost 0 bases, and 12 bases lay between the germline ends. This CDR3 contains 16 residues. Looked up from germline, CDR1 is SGHDN and CDR2 is FVKESK. The CDR3 loop is CASSLRQPANTGELFF. The CDR3 DNA reads TGTGCCAGCAGCCTTCGACAGCCCGCGAACACCGGGGAGCTGTTTTTT.

The sample holds a few counts of this clone. The rearrangement joins TRBV7-9 to TRBJ2-2, with D hard to call. CDR3 length: 16 residues. V lost 3 bases to trimming and J lost 4 bases, with 15 bases between them. Germline V gene lookup returns CDR1 SEHNR and CDR2 FQNEAQ (reference sequence). The CDR3: CASSFLRRPGTGELFF. In DNA, the CDR3 is TGTGCCAGCAGCTTCCTAAGAAGGCCAGGCACCGGGGAGCTGTTTTTT.

V and J are TRBV20-1 and TRBJ1-2; D ambiguous. This CDR3 is built from 11 residues. The V end lost 2 bases, the J end lost 8 bases, and 9 bases lay between the germline ends. Germline V gene lookup returns CDR1 DFQATT and CDR2 SNEGSKA (reference sequence). CDR3: CSARSGGGYTF. The CDR3 coding sequence is TGCAGTGCTAGAAGTGGAGGAGGCTACACCTTC.

The V and J genes are TRBV4-3 and TRBJ1-6; D remains ambiguous. The CDR3 has 16 amino acids. Germline CDR1 and CDR2: LGHNA and YSLEER. V was trimmed by 1 base and J by 9 bases, leaving 16 bases between them. The CDR3 reads CASSQVLSGPSSPLHF. In DNA, the CDR3 is TGCGCCAGCAGCCAAGTTCTGAGCGGGCCGTCTTCACCCCTCCACTTT.

This chain uses TRBV5-1 with TRBJ1-1; D may be TRBD1 (5 bases). The CDR3 contains 13 residues. Deletions cut 4 bases from V and 3 bases from J, with 10 bases between. CDR1 is SGHRS, CDR2 YFSETQ, per germline. The CDR3: CASSPGGDTEAFF. The CDR3, as DNA: TGCGCCAGCAGCCCCGGGGGAGACACTGAAGCTTTCTTT.

The V gene is TRBV3-1 (or the pseudogene TRBV3-2), the J gene TRBJ1-6, with a possible D match to TRBD1 (5 bases). With 1 base removed from V and 7 bases from J, the gap between germline ends came to 8 bases. CDR1 is LGHDT, CDR2 YNNKEL, per germline (reference sequence). The length of the CDR3 is 14 residues. Written as DNA, the CDR3 is TGTGCCAGCAGCCAAGCGGCAGGGAATTCACCCCTCCACTTT. This translates into CASSQAAGNSPLHF.

The V gene is TRBV4-3, the J gene TRBJ2-2, with D uncertain. In germline, CDR1 is LGHNA, CDR2 YSLEER. The CDR3 has 12 residues. V shed 6 bases and J shed 4 bases, with 6 bases lying between them. The CDR3 loop reads CASRHSTGELFF. CDR3 bases: TGCGCCAGCAGACATTCCACCGGGGAGCTGTTTTTT.

This sequence joins TRBV14 and TRBJ2-7; 9 bases match TRBD2. The germline CDR1 and CDR2 sequences are SGHDN and FVKESK. This CDR3 comprises 16 residues. V lost 2 bases and J lost 4; bases outside the gene matches: 9. This CDR3 is CASSQSPSRGGYEQYF. The DNA for the CDR3 is TGTGCCAGCAGCCAATCCCCGTCGCGGGGGGGATACGAGCAGTACTTC. The entire variable domain, with the rest obtained from reference TRBV14 and TRBJ2-7, is as follows: EAGVTQFPSHSVIEKGQTVTLRCDPISGHDNLYWYRRVMGKEIKFLLHFVKESKQDESGMPNNRFLAERTGGTYSTLKVQPAELEDSGVYFCASSQSPSRGGYEQYFGPGTRLTVT.

The chain joins TRBV5-1 to TRBJ1-6; the D gene is possibly TRBD1 (5 bases). The CDR3 is made up of 15 amino acids. V lost 0 bases to trimming and J lost 4 bases, with 8 bases between them. The V gene's germline CDR1 is SGHRS and CDR2 YFSETQ. The CDR3 is CASSLDGAYNSPLHF. CDR3 nucleotides: TGCGCCAGCAGCTTGGATGGGGCGTATAATTCACCCCTCCACTTT.

This chain uses TRBV30 with TRBJ1-5; 7 bases align to TRBD1. V shed 4 bases and J 2 bases; nucleotides not matched to a gene: 5. CDR3 length: 14 amino acids. Germline CDR1 reads GTSNPN; CDR2 reads SVGIG (reference sequence). The CDR3 here is CAWKKGGGNQPQHF. CDR3 sequence (DNA): TGTGCCTGGAAGAAAGGGGGCGGCAATCAGCCCCAGCATTTT.

The V gene is TRBV5-1, the J gene TRBJ2-5; D gene unclear. The CDR3 totals 14 residues. CDR1 SGHRS and CDR2 YFSETQ come from the germline V gene. The ends were cut back, 0 bases at V and 6 bases at J, with 12 bases in the middle. CDR3 amino acids: CASSLDSLQQTQYF. The CDR3, as DNA: TGCGCCAGCAGCTTGGACAGCCTACAGCAGACCCAGTACTTC.

Ten or more counts support this clone. J is TRBJ1-2 and V is TRBV28, with D possibly TRBD1 on 6 matching bases. The CDR3 length is 14 residues. Between the trimmed V and J ends, which lost 5 bases and 4 bases, there was a span of 14 bases. The germline V gene has CDR1 MDHEN and CDR2 SYDVKM. CDR3 nucleotide sequence: TGTGCCAGCAGTGAAGGGGGAGTCGGCTATGGCTACACCTTC. Its translation is CASSEGGVGYGYTF.

This clone occurred once. The chain couples TRBV10-3 to TRBJ1-3; D might be TRBD1 (5 bases). This CDR3 region has 15 residues. V shed 5 bases and J shed 0 bases, with 11 bases lying between them. CDR1 is ENHRY, CDR2 SYGVKD, per germline. CDR3 bases: TGTGCCATCAGTTTCACAGGAGCCTCTGGAAACACCATATATTTT. Its protein is CAISFTGASGNTIYF.

This sequence joins TRBV5-1 and TRBJ2-2; TRBD1 matches 9 bases. Germline-derived CDR1 and CDR2 are SGHRS and YFSETQ. V shed 0 bases and J 6 bases; nucleotides not matched to a gene: 0. The CDR3 sequence is 14 residues long. CDR3 in DNA: TGCGCCAGCAGCTTGGGACAGGGGGCCGGGGAGCTGTTTTTT. As protein: CASSLGQGAGELFF.

The CDR3 nucleotides are TGTGCCAGCAGCCAAGACACCGCCCATAATTCACCCCTCCACTTT. Its translation: CASSQDTAHNSPLHF. This rearrangement joins TRBV7-3 to TRBJ1-6; D gene ambiguous. The CDR3 loop spans 15 amino acids. Germline V gene lookup returns CDR1 SGHTA and CDR2 FQGTGA. Between the trimmed V and J ends, which lost 5 bases and 5 bases, there was a span of 13 bases.

This chain uses TRBV6-5 with TRBJ1-6; D remains ambiguous. CDR3 length equals 14 residues. Germline CDR1 reads MNHEY; CDR2 reads SVGAGI. Trimming removed 6 bases at V and 0 bases at J, with 6 bases between. The CDR3 DNA reads TGTGCCAGCAGAGCCGGCTCCTATAATTCACCCCTCCACTTT. This codes for CASRAGSYNSPLHF.

This clone was counted once. The gene calls are TRBV28 and TRBJ1-6; 9 bases are a match to TRBD1. Germline lookup yields CDR1 MDHEN and CDR2 SYDVKM. Trimming at V came to 1 base and at J to 9 bases, leaving 4 bases not matched to a gene. The length of the CDR3 is 15 residues. CDR3 protein: CASSLSGQGGSPLHF. The CDR3 coding sequence is TGTGCCAGCAGTTTATCGGGACAGGGAGGTTCACCCCTCCACTTT.

This clone appeared once. The chain uses TRBV10-2 and TRBJ1-1; 10 nucleotides agree with TRBD1. Germline loops: CDR1 WSHSY, CDR2 SAAADI. The CDR3 covers 16 residues. With 3 bases clipped from V and 0 bases from J, the junction kept 4 bases outside the gene matches. The CDR3 protein is CASSDRQGAVNTEAFF. The CDR3 region has the DNA TGCGCCAGCAGTGACCGACAGGGGGCGGTGAACACTGAAGCTTTCTTT.

The CDR3 spells CASSFTGGAGNTEAFF. The CDR3 DNA follows: TGCGCCAGCAGCTTTACAGGGGGCGCGGGGAACACTGAAGCTTTCTTT. This chain links TRBV5-1 with TRBJ1-1; TRBD1 aligns across 9 bases. This CDR3 is 16 amino acids long. The germline V gene encodes CDR1 SGHRS and CDR2 YFSETQ. V was clipped by 2 bases and J by 1 base; unmatched bases: 6.

V is TRBV7-2 and J is TRBJ1-1, with 8 bases matching TRBD1. Trimming cost V 2 bases and J 1 base; bases outside gene matches: 3. This CDR3 has 15 amino acids. The germline V gene encodes CDR1 SGHTA and CDR2 FQGNSA. CDR3 bases: TGTGCCAGCAGCTTAAACAGGGGGAAGAACACTGAAGCTTTCTTT. Translating it yields CASSLNRGKNTEAFF.

The sample holds a few counts of this clone. This sample also contains other DNA sequences that code for the same CDR3. The CDR3 sequence: CASSLGASPLHF. The CDR3 DNA follows: TGTGCCAGCAGTTTAGGGGCTTCACCCCTCCACTTT. The V call is TRBV27, the J call TRBJ1-6, with D perhaps TRBD1 (5 bases). This CDR3 contains 12 residues. The V end lost 2 bases, the J end lost 9 bases, and 5 bases lay between the germline ends. Germline assignment: CDR1 MNHEY and CDR2 SMNVEV (reference sequence).

This chain joins TRBV4-3 and TRBJ2-5; 8 bases match TRBD2. Germline V gene data show CDR1 as LGHNA and CDR2 as YSLEER. V gave up 0 bases and J gave up 6 bases; unmatched junction bases: 6. The CDR3 runs 15 residues. CDR3 loop: CASSQDYGGEKTQYF. The CDR3 nucleotides are TGCGCCAGCAGCCAAGATTACGGGGGGGAAAAGACCCAGTACTTC.

This rearrangement joins TRBV4-1 to TRBJ2-5; 8 nucleotides align to TRBD2. Per germline, CDR1 MGHRA and CDR2 YSYEKL. The CDR3 loop spans 17 amino acids. Trimming at V came to 0 bases and at J to 1 base, leaving 7 bases not matched to a gene. The DNA for the CDR3 is TGCGCCAGCAGCCAAGATTTCGGGCGGGGGGTCCAAGAGACCCAGTACTTC. Residues: CASSQDFGRGVQETQYF.

The rearrangement links TRBV5-1 to TRBJ1-3; 10 bases line up with TRBD1. The CDR3 has 17 residues. The junction had 11 bases not matched to a gene; V was cut back by 4 bases and J by 4 bases. Per germline, CDR1 SGHRS and CDR2 YFSETQ. The CDR3 protein is CASSPGQGLMQGNTIYF. The CDR3 DNA follows: TGCGCCAGCAGCCCGGGACAGGGGTTAATGCAGGGAAACACCATATATTTT.

This rearrangement joins TRBV5-1 to TRBJ1-3, with D uncertain. Germline loops: CDR1 SGHRS, CDR2 YFSETQ. The CDR3 contains 16 residues. Trimming took off 4 bases at V and 2 bases at J, with 16 bases between the two ends. The CDR3 sequence is CASSPGGSDTGNTIYF. As DNA, the CDR3 is TGCGCCAGCAGCCCCGGCGGATCGGATACTGGAAACACCATATATTTT.

J is TRBJ2-2 and V is TRBV6-4; TRBD2 matches at 16 bases. Per germline, CDR1 MRHNA and CDR2 SNTAGT. J was trimmed by 6 bases and V by 3 bases; bases with no gene match: 1. This CDR3 has 16 amino acids. The CDR3 nucleotides are TGTGCCAGCAGTGAGGGACTAGCGGGGGGGCCCGGGGAGCTGTTTTTT. Its protein is CASSEGLAGGPGELFF.

The rearrangement uses TRBV14 and TRBJ2-2; TRBD1 agrees at 8 bases. The CDR3 consists of 14 residues. From germline, CDR1 is SGHDN and CDR2 FVKESK. V was clipped by 4 bases and J by 7 bases; unmatched bases: 5. The CDR3 DNA reads TGTGCCAGCAGCCCCTGGACAGGGATCGGGGAGCTGTTTTTT. This translates into CASSPWTGIGELFF.